This is a list of T cell receptor beta chains from one sample in a study of blood T cell repertoires in COVID-19. Assay: immunoSEQ multiplex PCR; the TCRdb copy retains only in-frame clones and omits some. The data show 40,000 or so clones, around 91% seen once. Sequenced material: peripheral blood. The receptors were sampled from a man aged 25 to 40 with active or convalescent COVID-19. The CDR3 runs from the conserved cysteine through the conserved F or W. D genes are given only for firm matches. A clone size is listed for some rows: how often the clone was seen (once, few, many), or a class if it is expanded.

clone_size	v_call	j_call	d_call	cdr3_nt	cdr3_aa
NA	TRBV29-1	TRBJ2-1	TRBD1	TGCAGCGGGGGACAGGGAAGGTGGCAGTTCTTC	CSGGQGRWQFF
NA	TRBV5-6	TRBJ2-1	TRBD2	TGTGCCAGCAGCTTGACTAGCGGCTCCTACAATGAGCAGTTCTTC	CASSLTSGSYNEQFF
NA	TRBV3-1/TRBV3-2	TRBJ2-7	TRBD1	TGTGCCAGCAGCCAAGGAAACAGGGGGCCCTACGAGCAGTACTTC	CASSQGNRGPYEQYF
NA	TRBV5-1	TRBJ2-7	TRBD1	TGCGCCAGCAGCCCCGGGACAGGGGGCTCCTACGAGCAGTACTTC	CASSPGTGGSYEQYF
NA	TRBV7-8	TRBJ2-1	NA	TGTGCCAGCAGCTCGGGACTCCGAAGCGGTGGTAATGAGCAGTTCTTC	CASSSGLRSGGNEQFF
NA	TRBV7-9	TRBJ1-2	TRBD1	TGTGCCAGCAGTTCACAGGGGAAACACTATGGCTACACCTTC	CASSSQGKHYGYTF
NA	TRBV15	TRBJ2-1	NA	TGTGCCACCAGCGGGCATGAGCAGTTCTTC	CATSGHEQFF
NA	TRBV5-1	TRBJ2-2	NA	TGCGCCAGCAGCTTGGAAGGGGGTGGAACCGGGGAGCTGTTTTTT	CASSLEGGGTGELFF
few	TRBV7-9	TRBJ2-1	TRBD2	TGTGCCAGCAGCTTAAAAGGCTTCGGACTAGACAATGAGCAGTTCTTC	CASSLKGFGLDNEQFF
NA	TRBV4-1	TRBJ1-4	TRBD1	TGCGCCAGCAGCCCTTCCTCAGACAGGGTACAGCCTAATGAAAAACTGTTTTTT	CASSPSSDRVQPNEKLFF
few	TRBV6-1	TRBJ2-3	NA	TGTGCCAGCAGTGACCCCAGAACAACGCAGTATTTT	CASSDPRTTQYF
NA	TRBV15	TRBJ2-2	TRBD1	TGTGCCATTAACCGGGACAGTAACACCGGGGAGCTGTTTTTT	CAINRDSNTGELFF
once	TRBV5-6	TRBJ2-3	NA	TGTGCCAGCAGCCCATGGGGGGTAGGGGATACGCAGTATTTT	CASSPWGVGDTQYF
once	TRBV6-5	TRBJ1-6	TRBD1	TGTGCCAGCAGAGACAGGGACTCACCCCTCCACTTT	CASRDRDSPLHF
medium-sized	TRBV24-1	TRBJ2-2	NA	TGTGCCACCAGAGGGGGTTCGGACACCGGGGAGCTGTTTTTT	CATRGGSDTGELFF
once	TRBV18	TRBJ2-5	NA	TGTGCCAGCTCACAACAGGGTGCTGAGACCCAGTACTTC	CASSQQGAETQYF
NA	TRBV5-4	TRBJ2-3	TRBD2	TGTGCCAGCAGGCGACTAGCGGGAGTTAACATAGCAGATACGCAGTATTTT	CASRRLAGVNIADTQYF
NA	TRBV18	TRBJ2-5	TRBD2	TGTGCCAGCTCATCCAATCTAGCGGAGTCGGCGGAGACCCAGTACTTC	CASSSNLAESAETQYF
NA	TRBV24-1	TRBJ2-3	TRBD2	TGTGCCACCAGTGACCCCAATAGCGGGAGCGGCACAGATACGCAGTATTTT	CATSDPNSGSGTDTQYF
NA	TRBV3-1/TRBV3-2	TRBJ1-1	NA	TGTGCCAGCAGCCACGGCCAACCAGGGGTGAAAGCTTTCTTT	CASSHGQPGVKAFF
NA	TRBV6-5	TRBJ2-3	TRBD2	TGTGCCAGCAGCATACTAGCGGGCACAGATACGCAGTATTTT	CASSILAGTDTQYF
NA	TRBV18	TRBJ2-3	TRBD1	TGTGCCAGCTCACCTACCAGGGGGCGAGATACGCAGTATTTT	CASSPTRGRDTQYF
NA	TRBV6-5	TRBJ1-1	TRBD1	TGTGCCAGCAGTCGGCAGACAGGGGGGTACACTGAAGCTTTCTTT	CASSRQTGGYTEAFF